Presented here are 20 T cell receptor beta chains from one specimen sequenced in a study of PD-1 blockade in classical Hodgkin lymphoma. Stated time point: cycle 4 day 1 (C4D1), after 6 weeks of nivolumab. Each patient experienced a relapse that followed autologous stem cell transplantation, and brentuximab vedotin exposure varied. TCRdb keeps only in-frame clones here, not all; method: immunoSEQ multiplex PCR. The repertoire has about 21,000 clones, over 75% of them found once; the top ten carry roughly 22%. The material sequenced was peripheral blood mononuclear cells (PBMCs), taken before the fourth cycle of nivolumab. These receptors all stem from a human donor with classical Hodgkin lymphoma.

The rearrangement uses TRBV15 and TRBJ2-1, with 10 bases lining up with TRBD2. Germline CDR1 LNHNV, CDR2 YYDKDF (reference sequence). This CDR3 is 16 amino acids long. V lost 0 bases and J lost 8; bases outside the gene matches: 7. The CDR3 region has the DNA TGTGCCACCAGCAGAGATCATCTAGCGGGAGCCCATGAGCAGTTCTTC. It encodes CATSRDHLAGAHEQFF.

The chain is built from TRBV7-2 and TRBJ2-1; 10 nucleotides line up with TRBD2. This CDR3 is 17 amino acids long. Germline V gene data show CDR1 as SGHTA and CDR2 as FQGNSA. The ends lost 2 bases at V and 3 bases at J; junction bases unmatched: 7. CDR3 bases: TGTGCCAGCAGCTTATCCGCGGGACTAGCGAGCTACAATGAGCAGTTCTTC. This gives the protein CASSLSAGLASYNEQFF.

This clone was counted only a few times. The chain employs TRBV27 and TRBJ1-6; D gene uncertain. CDR1 and CDR2 from the germline V gene are MNHEY and SMNVEV (reference sequence). CDR3 size: 15 residues. V shed 3 bases and J shed 0 bases, with 6 bases lying between them. In nucleotides, the CDR3 is TGTGCCAGCAGTTTTGGGAGCTCCTATAATTCACCCCTCCACTTT. Protein: CASSFGSSYNSPLHF.

The table lists this clone with a count of one. This CDR3 is CATSSGSGPPYF. In DNA form, the CDR3 reads TGTGCCACCAGCAGCGGTTCAGGGCCCCCCTATTTT. V is TRBV15 and J is TRBJ2-3, with D possibly being TRBD1 (5 bases). This CDR3 spans 12 amino acids. CDR1 is LNHNV, CDR2 YYDKDF, per germline (reference sequence). Trimming stripped 3 bases from V and 15 bases from J, with 16 bases between.

The chain uses TRBV6-1 and TRBJ1-5; tentatively, D is TRBD1 (5 bases). Germline V gene data show CDR1 as MNHNS and CDR2 as SASEGT. The ends were cut back, 3 bases at V and 1 base at J, with 10 bases in the middle. This CDR3 has 15 residues. In DNA form, the CDR3 reads TGTGCCAGCAGTGAGGACGGGGGGAGCAATCAGCCCCAGCATTTT. This gives the protein CASSEDGGSNQPQHF.

V gene TRBV5-8 combines with J gene TRBJ2-1; D is perhaps TRBD1 or TRBD2 (5 bases each). CDR1 and CDR2 (germline): SGHTS, YDEGEE. The V gene lost 3 bases and the J gene lost 7 bases, with 20 bases spanning the gap. CDR3 size: 16 residues. CDR3 coding DNA: TGTGCCAGCAGCTGGGGGTCAGCGCCGATCCTTAATGAGCAGTTCTTC. Protein sequence: CASSWGSAPILNEQFF.

The chain uses TRBV25-1 and TRBJ2-1; D possibly corresponds to TRBD2 (5 bases). Germline V gene data show CDR1 as MGHDK and CDR2 as SYGVNS. The CDR3 contains 13 residues. V lost 2 bases to trimming and J lost 10 bases, with 12 bases between them. The CDR3 DNA sequence: TGTGCCAGCAGTGAAATGGCCGGACTCGAGCAGTTCTTC. It codes for CASSEMAGLEQFF.

This chain uses TRBV14 with TRBJ2-4; 7 bases align to TRBD2. The V gene's germline CDR1 is SGHDN and CDR2 FVKESK. The CDR3 covers 14 residues. V lost 5 bases and J lost 7; bases outside the gene matches: 8. The CDR3 DNA reads TGTGCCAGCAGCTCATGGGGAGGGCGGAACATTCAGTACTTC. It yields the protein CASSSWGGRNIQYF. Full variable domain (missing parts from reference TRBV14 and TRBJ2-4): EAGVTQFPSHSVIEKGQTVTLRCDPISGHDNLYWYRRVMGKEIKFLLHFVKESKQDESGMPNNRFLAERTGGTYSTLKVQPAELEDSGVYFCASSSWGGRNIQYFGAGTRLSVL.

The chain combines TRBV5-1 with TRBJ1-4; 8 bases line up with TRBD1. CDR1 and CDR2 (germline): SGHRS, YFSETQ. The CDR3 is 13 residues long. Trimming removed 6 bases from V and 5 bases from J; junction bases left unmatched: 3. The CDR3 DNA is TGCGCCAGCAACAGGGGGGGAAATGAAAAACTGTTTTTT. Translated, it gives CASNRGGNEKLFF.

The chain is built from TRBV18 and TRBJ2-5; D uncertain. The CDR3 has 14 amino acids. V lost 4 bases to trimming and J lost 4 bases, with 13 bases between them. Germline V lookup: CDR1 KGHSH, CDR2 LQKENI. Here the CDR3 reads CASSREDPRETQYF. In nucleotides, the CDR3 is TGTGCCAGCTCACGCGAAGACCCCAGAGAGACCCAGTACTTC.

The chain has TRBV11-2 and TRBJ2-3, with D unclear. The CDR3 consists of 14 residues. Trimming stripped 0 bases from V and 4 bases from J, with 8 bases between. Germline V gene lookup returns CDR1 SGHAT and CDR2 FQNNGV. The CDR3 loop reads CASSLDLTPDTQYF. The CDR3, as DNA: TGTGCCAGCAGCTTAGATCTGACACCAGATACGCAGTATTTT.

This chain joins TRBV12-5 and TRBJ1-1; weak D call: TRBD1 (6 bases). The CDR3 runs 13 residues. V lost 6 bases and J lost 3, with 11 bases in between. The germline V gene has CDR1 LGHNT and CDR2 FRNRAP. In DNA form, the CDR3 reads TGTGCTAGTGGCCCGGACAGTTACACTGAAGCTTTCTTT. Translated, it gives CASGPDSYTEAFF.

J is TRBJ2-7 and V is TRBV9, with TRBD1 matching 8 bases. V shed 3 bases and J 2 bases; nucleotides not matched to a gene: 4. The CDR3 spans 14 residues. CDR1 is SGDLS and CDR2 is YYNGEE in the germline V gene. As DNA, the CDR3 is TGTGCCAGCAGCGCGGGACAGGCGCCCTACGAGCAGTACTTC. Its protein is CASSAGQAPYEQYF.

This sequence joins TRBV19 and TRBJ2-3; 7 bases are a match to TRBD1. The V segment lost 6 bases and the J segment 5 bases; nucleotides outside the gene matches: 8. The germline V gene encodes CDR1 LNHDA and CDR2 SQIVND (reference sequence). This CDR3 spans 14 amino acids. The CDR3 region is CASRKQGPGDTQYF. The CDR3 coding sequence is TGTGCCAGTAGGAAACAGGGGCCTGGAGATACGCAGTATTTT.

V usage is TRBV7-2 and J usage is TRBJ2-2; no definite D call. The germline V gene encodes CDR1 SGHTA and CDR2 FQGNSA. Trimming stripped 2 bases from V and 8 bases from J, with 6 bases between. The CDR3 is made up of 12 amino acids. For the CDR3, the DNA is TGTGCCAGCAGCTTATATGGGGGGGAGCTGTTTTTT. Its protein product is CASSLYGGELFF.

The chain couples TRBV7-2 to TRBJ1-2; D is perhaps TRBD1 (6 bases). Trimming left V 0 bases short and J 6 bases short, with 14 bases between. Per the germline V gene, CDR1 is SGHTA and CDR2 is FQGNSA. There are 15 residues in the CDR3. In DNA form, the CDR3 reads TGTGCCAGCAGCTTAGCCCGAACAGGGTTGCATGGCTACACCTTC. This encodes CASSLARTGLHGYTF.

This chain links TRBV18 with TRBJ1-5; 7 nucleotides agree with TRBD1. The length of the CDR3 is 13 residues. With 5 bases clipped from V and 7 bases from J, the junction kept 5 bases outside the gene matches. Germline assignment: CDR1 KGHSH and CDR2 LQKENI. CDR3: CASSTQGDQPQHF. The CDR3, as DNA: TGTGCCAGCTCAACCCAGGGGGACCAGCCCCAGCATTTT. The full variable domain, with the rest looked up from reference TRBV18 and TRBJ1-5, is NAGVMQNPRHLVRRRGQEARLRCSPMKGHSHVYWYRQLPEEGLKFMVYLQKENIIDESGMPKERFSAEFPKEGPSILRIQQVVRGDSAAYFCASSTQGDQPQHFGDGTRLSIL.

This chain links TRBV6-6 with TRBJ2-2, with D possibly being TRBD1 or TRBD2 (5 bases each). From germline, CDR1 is MNHNY and CDR2 SVGAGI (reference sequence). V shed 4 bases and J shed 3 bases, with 15 bases lying between them. The CDR3 contains 16 residues. In DNA form, the CDR3 reads TGTGCCAGCAGTTCCCCCGGGACGCTCTACACCGGGGAGCTGTTTTTT. This codes for CASSSPGTLYTGELFF.

This chain's CDR3 is CASSVGPNSYEQYF. CDR3 in DNA: TGTGCCAGCAGCGTAGGCCCAAACAGCTACGAGCAGTACTTC. This chain connects TRBV9 to TRBJ2-7; D gene unclear. The germline V and J ends were trimmed by 0 bases and 3 bases, with 10 bases remaining between them. The CDR3 totals 14 residues. Germline CDR1 SGDLS, CDR2 YYNGEE.

The rearrangement links TRBV28 to TRBJ1-1; 7 bases line up with TRBD1. The trim removed 3 bases at V and 4 bases at J, leaving 5 bases unmatched. The CDR3 length is 14 residues. CDR1 and CDR2 (germline): MDHEN, SYDVKM. CDR3 region: CASSFRGWGTEAFF. The CDR3 DNA follows: TGTGCCAGCAGTTTCAGGGGGTGGGGCACTGAAGCTTTCTTT.